These 32 T cell receptor beta chains originate from one sample sequenced in a study of cytomegalovirus exposure and HLA in healthy donors. Some clones are missing from TCRdb's copy, which holds only in-frame ones; the method was immunoSEQ multiplex PCR. The sample lists tens of thousands of clones; roughly 89% were seen once. Sample: PBMCs. These receptors were collected from a woman aged 18-35 years in good health and CMV-seropositive.

The V gene is TRBV29-1, the J gene TRBJ1-3, with 7 bases matching TRBD1. Germline V gene lookup returns CDR1 SQVTM and CDR2 ANQGSEA. V lost 7 bases and J lost 0; bases outside the gene matches: 12. The length of the CDR3 is 16 residues. CDR3 loop: CSAETGTSFSGNTIYF. In DNA, the CDR3 is TGCAGCGCCGAGACAGGGACAAGCTTCTCTGGAAACACCATATATTTT.

The chain is built from TRBV18 and TRBJ2-2; D may be TRBD2 (6 bases). The length of the CDR3 is 15 residues. V was trimmed by 3 bases and J by 2 bases, leaving 10 bases between them. CDR1 is KGHSH and CDR2 is LQKENI in the germline V gene. This chain's CDR3 is CASSPRDFNTGELFF. In DNA form, the CDR3 reads TGTGCCAGCTCACCCAGGGACTTCAACACCGGGGAGCTGTTTTTT.

V gene TRBV7-9 combines with J gene TRBJ1-3; the D gene is possibly TRBD1 (6 bases). Trimming shortened V by 5 bases and J by 0 bases, and 14 bases separated the two germline ends. The CDR3 runs 16 residues. Germline CDR1 and CDR2: SEHNR and FQNEAQ (reference sequence). The CDR3 spells CASSPPTGDSGNTIYF. The CDR3 DNA sequence: TGTGCCAGCAGCCCACCGACAGGAGACTCTGGAAACACCATATATTTT.

V usage is TRBV21-1 and J usage is TRBJ1-2; the table's D call of TRBD1 was not tested on the DNA. TRBV21-1 is described as a pseudogene. The CDR3 totals 14 residues. The CDR3 protein is CASRGRRGGYGYTF. The CDR3 nucleotides are TGTGCCAGCAGGGGACGGCGAGGGGGCTATGGCTACACCTTC.

This clone came up once. The chain combines TRBV14 with TRBJ1-1, with 7 bases lining up with TRBD1. The V gene's germline CDR1 is SGHDN and CDR2 FVKESK. Losses at the gene ends were 4 bases for V and 7 bases for J; bases not matched to a gene: 6. There are 13 residues in the CDR3. For the CDR3, the DNA is TGTGCCAGCAGCCCCCGGGACAGAGGTGAAGCTTTCTTT. This codes for CASSPRDRGEAFF.

This clone was seen just once. The chain couples TRBV11-2 to TRBJ2-7, with 8 bases identical to TRBD2. The germline V gene has CDR1 SGHAT and CDR2 FQNNGV. V gave up 5 bases and J gave up 2 bases; unmatched junction bases: 11. This CDR3 is 16 amino acids long. The CDR3 protein is CASSARAGAGTYEQYF. CDR3 in DNA: TGTGCCAGCAGCGCTCGAGCGGGGGCGGGAACCTACGAGCAGTACTTC.

The chain joins TRBV5-5 to TRBJ2-7; no clear D gene. The CDR3 has 15 residues. Germline V CDR1 and CDR2: SGHKS, YYEKEE (reference sequence). The V gene lost 0 bases and the J gene lost 2 bases, with 12 bases spanning the gap. CDR3 nucleotides: TGTGCCAGCAGCTTGGAATTGGGCAACACCTACGAGCAGTACTTC. This codes for CASSLELGNTYEQYF.

The chain uses TRBV10-2 and TRBJ2-3; perhaps TRBD1 as D (5 bases). The germline V and J ends were trimmed by 2 bases and 4 bases, with 10 bases remaining between them. Germline V CDR1 and CDR2: WSHSY, SAAADI. There are 14 residues in the CDR3. The CDR3 protein is CASSERGWADTQYF. The CDR3 DNA reads TGCGCCAGCAGTGAGAGGGGCTGGGCAGATACGCAGTATTTT.

This clone was detected only a few times. V is TRBV18 and J is TRBJ2-7; D is possibly TRBD1 (5 bases). Germline V gives CDR1 KGHSH, CDR2 LQKENI. The CDR3 totals 11 residues. Trimming removed 9 bases from V and 6 bases from J, with 12 bases in between. The CDR3 DNA reads as TGTGCCAGGCCACAGGATTCCGAGCAGTACTTC. Encoded protein: CARPQDSEQYF.

The sample holds one count of this clone. This chain uses TRBV7-9 with TRBJ2-1; D not certain. Germline loops: CDR1 SEHNR, CDR2 FQNEAQ (reference sequence). This CDR3 spans 15 amino acids. The ends were cut back, 0 bases at V and 0 bases at J, with 6 bases in the middle. The CDR3 DNA follows: TGTGCCAGCAGCTTAGCCACGAGCTCCTACAATGAGCAGTTCTTC. Translation: CASSLATSSYNEQFF.

The V and J genes are TRBV2 and TRBJ1-1; weak D call: TRBD1 (5 bases). This CDR3 is 13 amino acids long. Trimming pared 6 bases from V and 3 bases from J, leaving 11 bases between. The germline gives CDR1 SNHLY, CDR2 FYNNEI. The CDR3 bases are TGTGCCAGCAGCGGCAGGGAGGACACTGAAGCTTTCTTT. Translation gives CASSGREDTEAFF.

In DNA form, the CDR3 reads TGCGCCAGCAGCCAGTATTACAGGGCAGATACGCAGTATTTT. It specifies CASSQYYRADTQYF. J is TRBJ2-3 and V is TRBV4-1; a possible D gene is TRBD1 (6 bases). The CDR3 is made up of 14 amino acids. Between the trimmed V and J ends, which lost 3 bases and 4 bases, there was a span of 11 bases. Germline CDR1 MGHRA, CDR2 YSYEKL.

The J gene is TRBJ2-3, the V gene TRBV2; D not resolved. The CDR3 is made up of 13 amino acids. Between the trimmed V and J ends, which lost 9 bases and 2 bases, there was a span of 12 bases. Germline lookup yields CDR1 SNHLY and CDR2 FYNNEI. CDR3 coding DNA: TGTGCCAGGGAGAGGTCGGACACAGATACGCAGTATTTT. Protein sequence: CARERSDTDTQYF. The variable domain in full, completed from reference TRBV2 and TRBJ2-3, reads EPEVTQTPSHQVTQMGQEVILRCVPISNHLYFYWYRQILGQKVEFLVSFYNNEISEKSEIFDDQFSVERPDGSNFTLKIRSTKLEDSAMYFCARERSDTDTQYFGPGTRLTVL.

This clone has a single count. V and J are TRBV9 and TRBJ2-1; 8 bases are shared with TRBD2. This CDR3 is 17 amino acids long. CDR1 SGDLS and CDR2 YYNGEE come from the germline V gene. Trimming at V came to 3 bases and at J to 5 bases, leaving 13 bases not matched to a gene. The CDR3 here is CASSAPTRREDNNEQFF. CDR3 DNA sequence: TGTGCCAGCAGCGCACCCACCAGGCGGGAGGATAACAATGAGCAGTTCTTC.

This clone was found a few times. The chain couples TRBV2 to TRBJ1-1; D is unclear. V lost 7 bases to trimming and J lost 1 base, with 16 bases between them. Germline V lookup: CDR1 SNHLY, CDR2 FYNNEI. The length of the CDR3 is 15 residues. In nucleotides, the CDR3 is TGTGCCAGCACGCGGAGGCCGGGAAAGAACACTGAAGCTTTCTTT. Translating gives CASTRRPGKNTEAFF.

The chain recombines TRBV7-9 with TRBJ2-1; TRBD2 matches 9 bases. The CDR3 extends over 15 amino acids. CDR1 is SEHNR, CDR2 FQNEAQ, per germline (reference sequence). The ends lost 3 bases at V and 1 base at J; junction bases unmatched: 1. The CDR3 region is CASSLSGRSYNEQFF. As DNA, the CDR3 is TGTGCCAGCAGCTTGAGCGGGAGGTCCTACAATGAGCAGTTCTTC.

The chain recombines TRBV12-2 with TRBJ1-1; TRBD1 is taken as the D call from the table, unchecked against the DNA. TRBV12-2 is labeled a pseudogene. The CDR3 contains 14 residues. The CDR3 DNA follows: TGTGCAAGTCGCTCACAGGGGCGCCACACTGAAGCTTTCTTT. This translates into CASRSQGRHTEAFF.

The table lists this clone with a count of one. This chain connects TRBV4-1 to TRBJ1-3; D ambiguous. From germline, CDR1 is MGHRA and CDR2 YSYEKL. The CDR3 spans 15 residues. The V gene lost 3 bases and the J gene lost 0 bases, with 9 bases spanning the gap. CDR3 amino acids: CASSHEPGSGNTIYF. CDR3 coding DNA: TGCGCCAGCAGCCACGAGCCCGGCTCTGGAAACACCATATATTTT.

The CDR3 here is CASSQKGQGAGGYTF. The CDR3 nucleotides are TGCGCCAGCAGCCAAAAGGGACAGGGGGCGGGTGGCTACACCTTC. J is TRBJ1-2 and V is TRBV4-1, with 12 bases matching TRBD1. The CDR3 extends over 15 amino acids. Unmatched junction bases numbered 5, after V lost 2 bases and J lost 7 bases. Per germline, CDR1 MGHRA and CDR2 YSYEKL.

The V and J genes are TRBV6-5 and TRBJ2-1; TRBD2 matches 11 bases. Germline loops: CDR1 MNHEY, CDR2 SVGAGI. Trimming took 6 bases from V and 5 from J; bases not matched to a gene: 0. The length of the CDR3 is 13 residues. CDR3 in DNA: TGTGCCAGCAGGGGACTAGCGGACAATGAGCAGTTCTTC. Protein product: CASRGLADNEQFF.

This clone was observed a handful of times. The CDR3: CATSRDRTGGTDTQYF. In nucleotides, the CDR3 is TGTGCCACCAGCAGAGATCGGACAGGGGGCACAGATACGCAGTATTTT. The chain is built from TRBV15 and TRBJ2-3; 9 bases match TRBD1. The germline V gene has CDR1 LNHNV and CDR2 YYDKDF (reference sequence). V trimming: 0 bases; J trimming: 1 base; junction bases outside the gene matches: 2. CDR3 length: 16 amino acids.

This clone came up a few times. This sequence joins TRBV7-2 and TRBJ1-6; maybe TRBD1 (5 bases). Germline V gene lookup returns CDR1 SGHTA and CDR2 FQGNSA. The CDR3 length is 14 residues. The germline V and J ends were trimmed by 6 bases and 9 bases, with 15 bases remaining between them. CDR3 nucleotide sequence: TGTGCCAGCAGTCTTGGTCAGGGAGGTTCACCCCTCCACTTT. It translates to CASSLGQGGSPLHF.

V usage is TRBV4-1 and J usage is TRBJ2-6, with D perhaps matching TRBD1 (5 bases). The CDR3 contains 17 residues. With 1 base removed from V and 0 bases from J, the gap between germline ends came to 10 bases. CDR1 is MGHRA, CDR2 YSYEKL, per germline. The CDR3 DNA sequence: TGCGCCAGCAGCCAAGGACAGAAGAGCTCTGGGGCCAACGTCCTGACTTTC. It translates to CASSQGQKSSGANVLTF.

The chain recombines TRBV28 with TRBJ2-2; 8 nucleotides match TRBD1. Germline trimming cut 4 bases from V and 5 bases from J; bases unmatched to any gene: 9. Germline V gene sequence: CDR1 MDHEN, CDR2 SYDVKM. This CDR3 comprises 16 residues. CDR3 sequence reads: CASSSRTGYLTGELFF. CDR3 coding DNA: TGTGCCAGCAGTTCGCGGACAGGGTATTTGACCGGGGAGCTGTTTTTT.

V gene TRBV6-6 combines with J gene TRBJ1-4; D gene unclear. V dropped 7 bases and J dropped 7 bases, with 16 bases sitting between them. Germline CDR1 is MNHNY and CDR2 is SVGAGI (reference sequence). The CDR3 runs 14 residues. The CDR3 DNA reads as TGTGCCAGCAATCCGGCCCATCCGGGTGAAAAACTGTTTTTT. As protein: CASNPAHPGEKLFF.

The CDR3 DNA reads TGTGCCAGCACCTCCTACACCGGGGAGCTGTTTTTT. This gives the protein CASTSYTGELFF. The gene calls are TRBV25-1 and TRBJ2-2; no clear D. Germline V CDR1 and CDR2: MGHDK, SYGVNS. This CDR3 spans 12 amino acids. Trimming took off 7 bases at V and 3 bases at J, with 6 bases between the two ends.

V gene TRBV10-2 combines with J gene TRBJ2-1, with 10 positions matching TRBD2. The V gene's germline CDR1 is WSHSY and CDR2 SAAADI. With V trimmed by 11 bases and J by 9 bases, 16 bases remained unmatched. This CDR3 contains 15 residues. The CDR3 nucleotides read TGCGCCTCATTCCCACTGCTAGCGGGAGTTTTTGAGCAGTTCTTC. Translating it yields CASFPLLAGVFEQFF.

V usage is TRBV9 and J usage is TRBJ1-4, with 9 nucleotides matching TRBD1. After removal of 4 bases from V and 7 bases from J, the junction contained 8 bases not matched to a gene. CDR1 is SGDLS, CDR2 YYNGEE, per germline. The CDR3 runs to 15 residues. CDR3 residues: CASSPRQGVGEKLFF. The CDR3 region has the DNA TGTGCCAGCAGCCCGCGACAGGGGGTCGGTGAAAAACTGTTTTTT.

The chain combines TRBV6-5 with TRBJ2-2; 10 nucleotides line up with TRBD2. The CDR3 consists of 14 residues. Germline V CDR1 and CDR2: MNHEY, SVGAGI. The J segment lost 5 bases and the V segment lost 7 bases, leaving 4 bases of the junction unmatched. The CDR3 reads CASNLAGETGELFF. The CDR3 region has the DNA TGTGCCAGCAATCTAGCGGGAGAAACCGGGGAGCTGTTTTTT.

The chain is built from TRBV10-3 and TRBJ2-1; TRBD2 matches 8 bases. The V gene's germline CDR1 is ENHRY and CDR2 SYGVKD. With V trimmed by 3 bases and J by 4 bases, 8 bases remained unmatched. The CDR3 totals 16 residues. Written as DNA, the CDR3 is TGTGCCATCAGTGAACCTTACGGGGGGGAATACAATGAGCAGTTCTTC. Amino acids: CAISEPYGGEYNEQFF.

The chain uses TRBV30 and TRBJ1-1; perhaps TRBD1 as D (5 bases). Germline-derived CDR1 and CDR2 are GTSNPN and SVGIG (reference sequence). Trimming stripped 7 bases from V and 8 bases from J, with 14 bases between. The CDR3 extends over 11 amino acids. CDR3 in DNA: TGTGCCTCGACGGCCCGGGGGGAAGCTTTCTTT. It translates to CASTARGEAFF. The whole variable domain, remainder taken from reference TRBV30 and TRBJ1-1, is SQTIHQWPATLVQPVGSPLSLECTVEGTSNPNLYWYRQAAGRGLQLLFYSVGIGQISSEVPQNLSASRPQDRQFILSSKKLLLSDSGFYLCASTARGEAFFGQGTRLTVV.

The gene calls are TRBV6-1 and TRBJ2-2, with 11 bases matching TRBD2. Germline V lookup: CDR1 MNHNS, CDR2 SASEGT. J gave up 3 bases and V 3 bases, and 12 bases lay outside the gene matches. The CDR3 totals 19 residues. In DNA form, the CDR3 reads TGTGCCAGCAGTGATATAGCGGGAGGGCCTGGTCGGCACACCGGGGAGCTGTTTTTT. Amino acid sequence: CASSDIAGGPGRHTGELFF.